This record looks at one TCR beta chain sequence and its context. Its antigen is not identified. The naive CD8 subset, CD45RO-negative cells positively selected for CCR7, excluded terminally differentiated effector memory CD45RA+ cells. The CDR3 runs to 16 residues. Germline-derived CDR1 and CDR2 are SGHAT and FQNNGV. The junction had 7 bases not matched to a gene; V was cut back by 5 bases and J by 4 bases. Repertoires were generated with immunoSEQ multiplex PCR, while TCRdb's copy carries only in-frame clones and drops some. The table includes about 1,900,000 clones, approximately 95% detected once. This sample is drawn from a study of shared clonotypes between healthy human individuals. General study points: Among the subsets, naive ones generally showed larger estimated richness than memory ones.

This sequence originates from a man between 18 and 35 years old in good health. Sequencing input: naive CD8+ T cells sorted from blood. V gene TRBV11-2 combines with J gene TRBJ2-1, with 11 bases matching TRBD2. CDR3 region: CASSPQGLAAYNEQFF. CDR3 bases: TGTGCCAGCAGCCCCCAGGGACTAGCGGCTTACAATGAGCAGTTCTTC.